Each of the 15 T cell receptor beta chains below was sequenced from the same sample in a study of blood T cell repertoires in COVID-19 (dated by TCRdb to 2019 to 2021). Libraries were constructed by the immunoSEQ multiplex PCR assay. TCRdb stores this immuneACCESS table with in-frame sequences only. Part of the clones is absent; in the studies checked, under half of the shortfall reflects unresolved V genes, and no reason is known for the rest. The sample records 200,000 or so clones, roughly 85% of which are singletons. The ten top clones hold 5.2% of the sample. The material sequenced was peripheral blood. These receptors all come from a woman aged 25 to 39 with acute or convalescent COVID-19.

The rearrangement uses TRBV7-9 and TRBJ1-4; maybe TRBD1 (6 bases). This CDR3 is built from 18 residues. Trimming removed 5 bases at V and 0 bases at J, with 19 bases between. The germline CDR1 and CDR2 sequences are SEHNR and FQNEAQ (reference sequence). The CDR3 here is CASSTPSTGIATNEKLFF. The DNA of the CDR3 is TGTGCCAGCAGCACGCCCTCTACAGGGATTGCAACTAATGAAAAACTGTTTTTT.

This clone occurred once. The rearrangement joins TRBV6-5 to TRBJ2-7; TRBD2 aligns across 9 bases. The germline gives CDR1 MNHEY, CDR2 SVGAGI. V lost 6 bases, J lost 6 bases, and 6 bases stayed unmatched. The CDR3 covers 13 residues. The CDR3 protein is CASRPGSGSEQYF. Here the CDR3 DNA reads TGTGCCAGCAGGCCGGGTAGCGGGAGCGAGCAGTACTTC.

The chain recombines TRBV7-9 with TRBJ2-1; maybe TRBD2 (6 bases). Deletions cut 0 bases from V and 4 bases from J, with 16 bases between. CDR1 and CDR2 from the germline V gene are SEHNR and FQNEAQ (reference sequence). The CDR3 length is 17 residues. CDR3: CASSLAGGRMKYNEQFF. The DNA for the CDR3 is TGTGCCAGCAGCTTAGCGGGGGGACGGATGAAGTACAATGAGCAGTTCTTC. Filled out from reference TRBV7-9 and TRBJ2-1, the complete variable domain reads DTGVSQNPRHKITKRGQNVTFRCDPISEHNRLYWYRQTLGQGPEFLTYFQNEAQLEKSRLLSDRFSAERPKGSFSTLEIQRTEQGDSAMYLCASSLAGGRMKYNEQFFGPGTRLTVL.

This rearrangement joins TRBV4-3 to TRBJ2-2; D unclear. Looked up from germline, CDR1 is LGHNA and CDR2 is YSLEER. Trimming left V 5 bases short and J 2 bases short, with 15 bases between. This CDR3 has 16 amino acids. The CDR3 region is CASSGKNPPNTGELFF. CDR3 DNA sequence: TGCGCCAGCAGCGGCAAGAACCCTCCTAACACCGGGGAGCTGTTTTTT.

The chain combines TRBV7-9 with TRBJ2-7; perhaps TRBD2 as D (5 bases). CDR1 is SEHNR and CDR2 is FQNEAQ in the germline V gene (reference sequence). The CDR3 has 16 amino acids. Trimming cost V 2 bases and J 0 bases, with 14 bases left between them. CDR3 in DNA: TGTGCCAGCAGCTTATCGGCCGGGATCATCTCCTACGAGCAGTACTTC. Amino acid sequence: CASSLSAGIISYEQYF.

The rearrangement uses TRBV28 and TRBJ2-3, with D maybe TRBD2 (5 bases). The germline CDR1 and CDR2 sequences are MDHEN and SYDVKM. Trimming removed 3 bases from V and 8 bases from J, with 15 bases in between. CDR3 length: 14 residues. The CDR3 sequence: CASSFPLTRLTQYF. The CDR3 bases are TGTGCCAGCAGTTTTCCACTCACTAGACTTACGCAGTATTTT.

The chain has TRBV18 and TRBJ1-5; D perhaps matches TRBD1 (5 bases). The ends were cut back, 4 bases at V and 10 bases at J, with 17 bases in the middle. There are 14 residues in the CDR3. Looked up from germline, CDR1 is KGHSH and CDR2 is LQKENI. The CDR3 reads CASSQVRQSDPQHF. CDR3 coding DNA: TGTGCCAGCTCACAAGTGCGACAGAGCGATCCCCAGCATTTT.

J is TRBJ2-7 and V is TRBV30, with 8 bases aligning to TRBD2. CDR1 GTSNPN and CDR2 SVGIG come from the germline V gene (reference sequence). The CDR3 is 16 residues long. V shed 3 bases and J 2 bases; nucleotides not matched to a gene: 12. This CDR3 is CAWRNLAGPPPYEQYF. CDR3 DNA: TGTGCCTGGAGGAACTTAGCGGGGCCCCCCCCCTACGAGCAGTACTTC.

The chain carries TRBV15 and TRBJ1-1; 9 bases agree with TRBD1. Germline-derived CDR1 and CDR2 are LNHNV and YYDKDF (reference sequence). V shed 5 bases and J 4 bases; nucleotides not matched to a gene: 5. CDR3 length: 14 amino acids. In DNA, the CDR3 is TGTGCCACCAGCGGGACAGGGACGGGCACTGAAGCTTTCTTT. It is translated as CATSGTGTGTEAFF. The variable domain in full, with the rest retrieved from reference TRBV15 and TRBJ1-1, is DAMVIQNPRYQVTQFGKPVTLSCSQTLNHNVMYWYQQKSSQAPKLLFHYYDKDFNNEADTPDNFQSRRPNTSFCFLDIRSPGLGDTAMYLCATSGTGTGTEAFFGQGTRLTVV.

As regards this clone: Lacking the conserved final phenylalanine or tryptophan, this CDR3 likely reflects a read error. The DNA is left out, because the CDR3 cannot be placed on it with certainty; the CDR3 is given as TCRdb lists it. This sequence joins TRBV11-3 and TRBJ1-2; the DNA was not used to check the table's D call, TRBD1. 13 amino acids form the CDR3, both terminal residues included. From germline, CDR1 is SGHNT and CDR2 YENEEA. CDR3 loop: CASSIGTEGKIGI.

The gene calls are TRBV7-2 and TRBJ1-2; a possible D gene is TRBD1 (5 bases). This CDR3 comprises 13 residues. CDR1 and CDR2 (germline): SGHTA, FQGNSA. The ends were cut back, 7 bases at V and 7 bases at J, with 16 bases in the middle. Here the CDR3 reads CASTLGGDRGYTF. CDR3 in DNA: TGTGCCAGCACCCTGGGGGGGGATCGTGGCTACACCTTC.

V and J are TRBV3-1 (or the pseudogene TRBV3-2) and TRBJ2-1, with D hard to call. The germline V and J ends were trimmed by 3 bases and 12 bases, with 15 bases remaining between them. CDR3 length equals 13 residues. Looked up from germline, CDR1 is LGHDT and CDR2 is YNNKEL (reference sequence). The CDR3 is CASSQMAQTGQFF. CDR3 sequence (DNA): TGTGCCAGCAGCCAGATGGCTCAGACGGGGCAGTTCTTC.

The CDR3 loop is CASTTYRGEREKLFF. The CDR3 nucleotides are TGTGCCAGCACCACTTACAGGGGGGAAAGGGAAAAACTGTTTTTT. V and J are TRBV27 and TRBJ1-4; 8 bases fit TRBD1. Germline CDR1 is MNHEY and CDR2 is SMNVEV (reference sequence). The CDR3 is made up of 15 amino acids. The V segment lost 7 bases and the J segment 8 bases; nucleotides outside the gene matches: 12. The complete variable domain, with remaining parts taken from reference TRBV27 and TRBJ1-4, reads EAQVTQNPRYLITVTGKKLTVTCSQNMNHEYMSWYRQDPGLGLRQIYYSMNVEVTDKGDVPEGYKVSRKEKRNFPLILESPSPNQTSLYFCASTTYRGEREKLFFGSGTQLSVL.

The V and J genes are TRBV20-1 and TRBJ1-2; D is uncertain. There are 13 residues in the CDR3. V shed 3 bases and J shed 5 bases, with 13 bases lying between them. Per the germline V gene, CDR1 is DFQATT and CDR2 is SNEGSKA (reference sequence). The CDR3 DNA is TGCAGTGCTAGTACGCCCGATCAGTATGGCTACACCTTC. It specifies CSASTPDQYGYTF.

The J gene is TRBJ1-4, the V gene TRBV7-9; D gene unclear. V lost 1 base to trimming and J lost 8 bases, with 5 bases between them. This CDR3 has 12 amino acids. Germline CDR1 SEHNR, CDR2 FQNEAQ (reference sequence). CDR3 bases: TGTGCCAGCAGCTTAGTATCGGAAAAACTGTTTTTT. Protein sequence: CASSLVSEKLFF.